These T cell receptor beta chains were read from a single sample in a study of OX40 agonist ivuxolimab in advanced cancers. Produced via immunoSEQ multiplex PCR; TCRdb's table is partial and in-frame only. The sample holds about 15,000 clones, more than 75% seen once. The input for sequencing was CD4+ or CD8+ T cells sorted from blood, taken in a trial of the OX40 agonist ivuxolimab. The receptor source for this set is an adult with an advanced solid tumor such as melanoma, head and neck, liver or kidney cancer. CDR3s include the opening cysteine and the closing phenylalanine or tryptophan. The order of the fields is V gene, J gene, D gene, clone size, CDR3 protein, CDR3 DNA. A D gene is named only where the DNA matches it firmly. Clone size is shown for a subset of rows, as once, few, many or a class of expanded clone.

v_call: TRBV18; j_call: TRBJ2-3; d_call: TRBD2; clone_size: NA; cdr3_aa: CASSVVASGSTDTQYF; cdr3_nt: TGTGCCAGCTCCGTCGTCGCTAGCGGTAGCACAGATACGCAGTATTTT
v_call: TRBV10-3; j_call: TRBJ2-7; d_call: NA; clone_size: NA; cdr3_aa: CAISGDTYEQYF; cdr3_nt: TGTGCCATCAGTGGCGACACTTACGAGCAGTACTTC
v_call: TRBV7-2; j_call: TRBJ2-7; d_call: NA; clone_size: NA; cdr3_aa: CASTTDYFYEQYF; cdr3_nt: TGTGCCAGCACCACCGACTACTTTTACGAGCAGTACTTC
v_call: TRBV16; j_call: TRBJ2-1; d_call: NA; clone_size: NA; cdr3_aa: CASSQSETLYNEQFF; cdr3_nt: TGTGCCAGCAGCCAATCGGAGACCCTATACAATGAGCAGTTCTTC
v_call: TRBV11-2; j_call: TRBJ2-1; d_call: NA; clone_size: NA; cdr3_aa: CASSSGTYYNEQFF; cdr3_nt: TGTGCCAGCAGCTCCGGGACTTACTACAATGAGCAGTTCTTC
v_call: TRBV4-3; j_call: TRBJ1-3; d_call: NA; clone_size: NA; cdr3_aa: CASSQDLGAGTTGNTIYF; cdr3_nt: TGCGCCAGCAGCCAAGATCTCGGGGCAGGCACTACTGGAAACACCATATATTTT
v_call: TRBV28; j_call: TRBJ1-4; d_call: NA; clone_size: NA; cdr3_aa: CASSLLSKLFF; cdr3_nt: TGTGCCAGCAGTCTCCTAAGCAAACTGTTTTTT
v_call: TRBV27; j_call: TRBJ2-5; d_call: TRBD2; clone_size: once; cdr3_aa: CASIPTSGGEETQYF; cdr3_nt: TGTGCCAGCATTCCGACTAGCGGGGGTGAAGAGACCCAGTACTTC
v_call: TRBV13; j_call: TRBJ2-6; d_call: NA; clone_size: NA; cdr3_aa: CASSARQLPSSGANVLTF; cdr3_nt: TGTGCCAGCAGCGCCCGACAGTTACCTTCCTCTGGGGCCAACGTCCTGACTTTC
v_call: TRBV9; j_call: TRBJ2-2; d_call: TRBD1; clone_size: NA; cdr3_aa: CASRLGQGGGELFF; cdr3_nt: TGTGCCAGCAGATTGGGACAGGGCGGCGGGGAGCTGTTTTTT
v_call: TRBV13; j_call: TRBJ1-1; d_call: NA; clone_size: NA; cdr3_aa: CASGVGRRDTEAFF; cdr3_nt: TGTGCCAGCGGCGTGGGGCGCCGGGACACTGAAGCTTTCTTT
v_call: TRBV6-6; j_call: TRBJ2-5; d_call: NA; clone_size: NA; cdr3_aa: CASSSKRVGYF; cdr3_nt: TGTGCCAGCAGTTCTAAGCGGGTTGGGTACTTC
v_call: TRBV5-1; j_call: TRBJ2-1; d_call: NA; clone_size: NA; cdr3_aa: CASSLRRAANNEQFF; cdr3_nt: TGCGCCAGCAGCTTGCGACGGGCCGCCAACAATGAGCAGTTCTTC
v_call: TRBV7-9; j_call: TRBJ2-1; d_call: TRBD1; clone_size: NA; cdr3_aa: CASSASGQGAREQFF; cdr3_nt: TGTGCCAGCAGCGCCTCGGGACAGGGGGCTCGGGAGCAGTTCTTC
v_call: TRBV2; j_call: TRBJ1-4; d_call: NA; clone_size: NA; cdr3_aa: CASTPGYRNEKLFF; cdr3_nt: TGTGCCAGCACCCCCGGGTATAGGAATGAAAAACTGTTTTTT
v_call: TRBV29-1; j_call: TRBJ1-1; d_call: TRBD1; clone_size: NA; cdr3_aa: CSARGIRGGKSGLMNTEAFF; cdr3_nt: TGCAGCGCCCGGGGTATCAGGGGGGGAAAAAGCGGGCTAATGAACACTGAAGCTTTCTTT
v_call: TRBV5-4; j_call: TRBJ1-2; d_call: TRBD1; clone_size: NA; cdr3_aa: CASGDRDRLYGYTF; cdr3_nt: TGTGCCAGCGGGGACCGGGACAGACTCTATGGCTACACCTTC
v_call: TRBV28; j_call: TRBJ2-5; d_call: NA; clone_size: NA; cdr3_aa: CASSSEGPGETQYF; cdr3_nt: TGTGCCAGCAGTTCAGAGGGGCCGGGAGAGACCCAGTACTTC
v_call: TRBV9; j_call: TRBJ1-5; d_call: NA; clone_size: NA; cdr3_aa: CASSVAQGQPQHF; cdr3_nt: TGTGCCAGCAGCGTAGCGCAGGGCCAGCCCCAGCATTTT
v_call: TRBV5-1; j_call: TRBJ2-1; d_call: TRBD2; clone_size: NA; cdr3_aa: CASSPTSGRVHEQFF; cdr3_nt: TGCGCCAGCAGCCCCACTAGCGGGAGGGTCCATGAGCAGTTCTTC